The source of this T cell receptor beta chain is a study of T cell repertoires in cytomegalovirus infection. Turning to the study itself: Recently identified HLA-C-restricted CMV epitopes were among the peptides used. Both CMV infection and a matching HLA type were indicated by public TCR beta signatures.

Study results and limitations: Ex vivo, HLA-C-restricted CMV-specific TCR beta clonotypes prevailed over the rest of the response. Carriers of CMV and the relevant HLA type were discriminated by public TCR beta frequency.

Each CDR3 protein gets one entry after TCRdb re-called the reads with MiXCR. This sample has 380,000 or so distinct CDR3 sequences; roughly 34% occur once, and the top ten carry approximately 13%. A note on this clonotype: Its matching antigen is unknown.

V shed 3 bases and J 4 bases; nucleotides not matched to a gene: 10. CDR3 length: 17 amino acids. CDR1 and CDR2 (germline): LNHDA, SQIVND (reference sequence). This clonotype was obtained from a human donor in good health (CMV status not recorded). Some clones in this sample may be carry-over from other donors' samples. This rearrangement joins TRBV19 to TRBJ2-2; TRBD2 matches 8 bases. Sequencing was performed on cultured PBMCs, taken from culture after CMV antigen stimulation. In DNA form, the CDR3 reads TGTGCCAGTAGTATTTTTTTGACTAGCGCATTCACCGGGGAGCTGTTTTTT. It encodes CASSIFLTSAFTGELFF.